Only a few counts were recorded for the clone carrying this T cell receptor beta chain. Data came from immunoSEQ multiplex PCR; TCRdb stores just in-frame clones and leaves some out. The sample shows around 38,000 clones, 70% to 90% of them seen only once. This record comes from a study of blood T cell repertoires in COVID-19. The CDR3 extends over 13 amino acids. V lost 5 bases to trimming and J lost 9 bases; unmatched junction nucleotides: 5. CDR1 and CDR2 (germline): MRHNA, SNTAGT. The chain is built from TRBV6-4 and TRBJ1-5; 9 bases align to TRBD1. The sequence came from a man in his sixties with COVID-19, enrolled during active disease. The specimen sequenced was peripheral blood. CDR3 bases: TGTGCCAGCAGTCCCGGGACAGGGATGCCCCAGCATTTT. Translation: CASSPGTGMPQHF.